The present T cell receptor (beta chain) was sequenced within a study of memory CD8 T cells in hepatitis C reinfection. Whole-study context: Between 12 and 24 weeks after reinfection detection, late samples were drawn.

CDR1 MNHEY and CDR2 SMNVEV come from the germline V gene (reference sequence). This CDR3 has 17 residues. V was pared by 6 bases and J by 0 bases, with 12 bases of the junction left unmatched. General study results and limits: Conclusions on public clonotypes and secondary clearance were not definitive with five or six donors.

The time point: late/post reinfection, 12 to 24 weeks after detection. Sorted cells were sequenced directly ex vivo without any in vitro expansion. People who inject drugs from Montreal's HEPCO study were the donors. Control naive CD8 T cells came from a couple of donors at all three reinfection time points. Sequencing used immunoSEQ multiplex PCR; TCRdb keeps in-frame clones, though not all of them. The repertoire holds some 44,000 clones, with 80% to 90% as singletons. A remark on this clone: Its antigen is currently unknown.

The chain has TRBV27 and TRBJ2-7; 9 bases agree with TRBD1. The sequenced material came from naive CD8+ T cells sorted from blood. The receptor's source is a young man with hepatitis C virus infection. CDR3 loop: CASSSAPPGQGSYEQYF. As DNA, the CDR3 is TGTGCCAGCAGCTCAGCGCCTCCGGGACAGGGCTCCTACGAGCAGTACTTC.